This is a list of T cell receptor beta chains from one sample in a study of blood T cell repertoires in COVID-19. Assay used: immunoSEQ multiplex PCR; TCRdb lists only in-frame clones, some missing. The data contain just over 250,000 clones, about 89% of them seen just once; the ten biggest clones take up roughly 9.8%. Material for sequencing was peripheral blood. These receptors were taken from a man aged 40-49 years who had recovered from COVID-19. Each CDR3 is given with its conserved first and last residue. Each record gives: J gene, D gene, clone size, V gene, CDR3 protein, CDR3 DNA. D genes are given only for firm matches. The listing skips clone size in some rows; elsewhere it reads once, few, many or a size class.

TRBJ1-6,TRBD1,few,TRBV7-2,CASSLTGKDNSPLHF,TGTGCCAGCAGCTTGACAGGGAAAGATAATTCACCCCTCCACTTT
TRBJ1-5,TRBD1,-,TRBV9,CASSVEGQKNQPQHF,TGTGCCAGCAGCGTAGAGGGACAGAAAAATCAGCCCCAGCATTTT
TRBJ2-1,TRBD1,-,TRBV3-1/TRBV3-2,CASSFSGTANNEQFF,TGTGCCAGCAGCTTTTCGGGGACAGCGAACAATGAGCAGTTCTTC
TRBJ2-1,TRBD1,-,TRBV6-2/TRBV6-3,CASSHTGGSYNEQFF,TGTGCCAGCAGTCACACAGGGGGCTCCTACAATGAGCAGTTCTTC
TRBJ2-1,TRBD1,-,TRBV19,CASSIVAGGAPGEQFF,TGTGCCAGTAGTATAGTGGCAGGGGGCGCTCCGGGTGAGCAGTTCTTC
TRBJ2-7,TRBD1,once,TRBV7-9,CASSLRQGVGYEQYF,TGTGCCAGCAGCTTACGACAGGGGGTGGGGTACGAGCAGTACTTC
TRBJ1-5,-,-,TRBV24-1,CATSAGNSNQPQHF,TGTGCCACCAGTGCCGGGAATAGCAATCAGCCCCAGCATTTT
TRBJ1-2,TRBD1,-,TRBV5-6,CASSPGQIYGYTF,TGTGCCAGCAGCCCGGGACAGATCTATGGCTACACCTTC
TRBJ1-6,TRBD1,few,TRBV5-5,CASSPDRGVYNSPLHF,TGTGCCAGCAGCCCGGACAGGGGCGTCTATAATTCACCCCTCCACTTT
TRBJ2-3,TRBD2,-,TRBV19,CASRPPGLAPDTQYF,TGTGCCAGTAGACCCCCGGGACTAGCACCAGATACGCAGTATTTT
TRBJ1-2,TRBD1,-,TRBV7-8,CASRLDRTGTGGDGYGYTF,TGTGCCAGCAGGCTAGACAGAACGGGAACAGGGGGCGACGGCTATGGCTACACCTTC
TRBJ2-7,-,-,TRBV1,CTSSQLSGSSYEQYF,TGCACCAGCAGCCAATTGAGCGGGAGCTCCTACGAGCAGTACTTC
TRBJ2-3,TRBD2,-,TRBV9,CASSVDSSGRADTQYF,TGTGCCAGCAGCGTAGATTCTAGCGGGAGGGCAGATACGCAGTATTTT
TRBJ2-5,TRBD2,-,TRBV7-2,CASSRSGGAQETQYF,TGTGCCAGCAGTCGTAGCGGGGGGGCCCAAGAGACCCAGTACTTC
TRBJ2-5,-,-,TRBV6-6,CASSYYTGQETQYF,TGTGCCAGCAGTTACTATACAGGGCAAGAGACCCAGTACTTC
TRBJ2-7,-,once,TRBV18,CASSPLPGSVTYEQYF,TGTGCCAGCTCACCCCTGCCAGGGTCAGTAACCTACGAGCAGTACTTC
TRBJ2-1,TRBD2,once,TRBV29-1,CSAHPRTSGTYNEQFF,TGCAGCGCCCACCCTCGGACTAGCGGAACCTACAATGAGCAGTTCTTC
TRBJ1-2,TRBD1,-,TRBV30,CAWSPSGTANYTF,TGTGCCTGGAGCCCCTCCGGGACAGCCAACTACACCTTC
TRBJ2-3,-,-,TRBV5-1,CASSFGLSTDTQYF,TGCGCCAGCAGCTTCGGACTCTCAACAGATACGCAGTATTTT
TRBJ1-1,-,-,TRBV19,CASRRHGNTEAFF,TGTGCCAGTAGGAGACACGGAAACACTGAAGCTTTCTTT
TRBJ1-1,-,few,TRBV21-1,CASTRVEGEGNTEAFF,TGTGCCAGCACCCGGGTTGAGGGAGAGGGGAACACTGAAGCTTTCTTT
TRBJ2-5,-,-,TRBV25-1,CASSVQGGGQETQYF,TGTGCCAGCAGTGTACAGGGCGGGGGACAAGAGACCCAGTACTTC
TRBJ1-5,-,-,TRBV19,CASSIYDRGVQPQHF,TGTGCCAGTAGTATATACGATCGGGGGGTTCAGCCCCAGCATTTT
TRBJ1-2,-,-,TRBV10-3,CAISESNRDYGYTF,TGTGCCATCAGTGAGTCTAACAGGGACTATGGCTACACCTTC
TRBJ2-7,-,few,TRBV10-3,CAISDQDTPTRYEQYF,TGTGCCATCAGTGACCAGGACACCCCTACTCGATACGAGCAGTACTTC
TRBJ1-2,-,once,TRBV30,CARVTSRRERYNYGYTF,TGTGCCCGCGTTACGAGCCGTAGAGAGAGGTATAACTATGGCTACACCTTC
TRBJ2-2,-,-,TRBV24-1,CATSSRQSNTGELFF,TGTGCCACCAGTTCGAGACAATCGAACACCGGGGAGCTGTTTTTT
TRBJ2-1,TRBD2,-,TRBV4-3,CASSQGPGTSGTYNEQFF,TGCGCCAGCAGCCAAGGGCCTGGGACTAGCGGAACCTACAATGAGCAGTTCTTC
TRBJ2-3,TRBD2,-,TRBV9,CASSAEGTSGTQYF,TGTGCCAGCAGCGCCGAGGGGACTAGTGGTACGCAGTATTTT
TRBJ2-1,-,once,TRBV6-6,CASSPLSWAEQFF,TGTGCCAGCAGTCCCTTGAGCTGGGCTGAGCAGTTCTTC
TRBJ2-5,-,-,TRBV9,CASTPGGTKVETQYF,TGTGCCAGCACCCCTGGCGGGACCAAAGTGGAGACCCAGTACTTC
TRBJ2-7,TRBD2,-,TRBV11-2,CASSSIAGSEYEQYF,TGTGCCAGCAGCTCCATAGCGGGGAGCGAGTACGAGCAGTACTTC
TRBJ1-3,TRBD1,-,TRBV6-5,CASSYRTTGGGNTIYF,TGTGCCAGCAGTTACCGGACTACAGGGGGAGGAAACACCATATATTTT
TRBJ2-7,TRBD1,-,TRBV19,CASGRTGSYEQYF,TGTGCCAGTGGTCGGACAGGGTCGTACGAGCAGTACTTC
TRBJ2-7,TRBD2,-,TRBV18,CASSRQTSGSYEQYF,TGTGCCAGCTCACGGCAGACTAGCGGGAGTTACGAGCAGTACTTC
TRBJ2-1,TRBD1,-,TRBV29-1,CSVTPGQGLGEQFF,TGCAGCGTTACCCCGGGACAGGGCTTAGGTGAGCAGTTCTTC
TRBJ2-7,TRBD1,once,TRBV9,CASSVGQVGEQYF,TGTGCCAGCAGCGTCGGACAGGTCGGCGAGCAGTACTTC
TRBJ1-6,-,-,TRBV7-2,CASSLELVLNSPLHF,TGTGCCAGCAGCTTAGAATTAGTCCTTAATTCACCCCTCCACTTT
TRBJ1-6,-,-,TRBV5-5,CASSLEREVYSPLHF,TGTGCCAGCAGCTTGGAGAGGGAGGTCTATTCACCCCTCCACTTT
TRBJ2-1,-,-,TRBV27,CASSFWAGWALNEQFF,TGTGCCAGCAGTTTCTGGGCGGGATGGGCCCTCAATGAGCAGTTCTTC
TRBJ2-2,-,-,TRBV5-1,CASSLLWRGNTGELFF,TGCGCCAGCAGCCTCCTATGGCGGGGGAACACCGGGGAGCTGTTTTTT
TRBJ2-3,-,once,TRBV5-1,CASSTSPGTDTQYF,TGCGCCAGCAGCACGAGTCCGGGCACAGATACGCAGTATTTT
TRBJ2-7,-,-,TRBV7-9,CASSFPGRYEQYF,TGTGCCAGCAGCTTTCCGGGGAGGTACGAGCAGTACTTC
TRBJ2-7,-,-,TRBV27,CASGTRGGYEQYF,TGTGCCAGCGGCACGAGGGGGGGCTACGAGCAGTACTTC
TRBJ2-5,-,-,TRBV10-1,CASSELQETQYF,TGCGCCAGCAGTGAGCTACAAGAGACCCAGTACTTC
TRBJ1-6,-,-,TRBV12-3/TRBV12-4,CASSFRSSPLHF,TGTGCCAGCAGTTTCCGGAGTTCACCCCTCCACTTT
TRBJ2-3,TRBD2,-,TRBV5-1,CASSLIRGGKASTDTQYF,TGCGCCAGCAGCTTAATTCGCGGGGGGAAGGCTAGCACAGATACGCAGTATTTT